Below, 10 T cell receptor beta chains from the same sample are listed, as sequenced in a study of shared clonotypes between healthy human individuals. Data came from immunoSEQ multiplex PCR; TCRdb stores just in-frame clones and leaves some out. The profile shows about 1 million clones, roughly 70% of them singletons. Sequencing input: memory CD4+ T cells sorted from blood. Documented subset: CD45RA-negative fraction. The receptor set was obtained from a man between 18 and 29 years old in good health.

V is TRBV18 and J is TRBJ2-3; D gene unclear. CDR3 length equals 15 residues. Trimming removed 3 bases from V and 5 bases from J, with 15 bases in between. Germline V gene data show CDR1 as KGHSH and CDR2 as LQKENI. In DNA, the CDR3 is TGTGCCAGCTCACCCACCTGGGATGGCGGAGATACGCAGTATTTT. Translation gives CASSPTWDGGDTQYF.

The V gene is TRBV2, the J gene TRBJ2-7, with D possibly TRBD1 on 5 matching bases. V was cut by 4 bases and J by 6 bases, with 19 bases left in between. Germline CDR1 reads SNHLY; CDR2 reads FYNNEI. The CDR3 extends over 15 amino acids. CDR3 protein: CASSVTAGYPGEQYF. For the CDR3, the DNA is TGTGCCAGCAGTGTTACGGCAGGGTATCCCGGCGAGCAGTACTTC.

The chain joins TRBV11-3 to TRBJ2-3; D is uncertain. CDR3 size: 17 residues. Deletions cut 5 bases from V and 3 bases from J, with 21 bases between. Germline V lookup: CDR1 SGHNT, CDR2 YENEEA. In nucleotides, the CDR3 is TGTGCCAGCAGCACCCGCACCTCCCGATCCAAAACAGATACGCAGTATTTT. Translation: CASSTRTSRSKTDTQYF.

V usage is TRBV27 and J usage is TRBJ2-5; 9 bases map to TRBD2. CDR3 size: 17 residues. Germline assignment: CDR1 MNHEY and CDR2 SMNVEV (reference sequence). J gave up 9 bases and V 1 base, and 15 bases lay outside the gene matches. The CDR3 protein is CASSLFFTAGGPQAQYF. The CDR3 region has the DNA TGTGCCAGCAGTTTATTTTTTACGGCGGGAGGGCCTCAGGCCCAGTACTTC.

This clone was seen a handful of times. The DNA of the CDR3 is TGTGCCAGCTCACCATCAGGCCTCGATTCACCCCTCCACTTT. Its translation is CASSPSGLDSPLHF. The gene calls are TRBV18 and TRBJ1-6; no firm D call. CDR1 is KGHSH and CDR2 is LQKENI in the germline V gene. Trimming stripped 2 bases from V and 8 bases from J, with 10 bases between. This CDR3 is built from 14 residues. The full variable domain, its missing parts supplied by reference TRBV18 and TRBJ1-6, is NAGVMQNPRHLVRRRGQEARLRCSPMKGHSHVYWYRQLPEEGLKFMVYLQKENIIDESGMPKERFSAEFPKEGPSILRIQQVVRGDSAAYFCASSPSGLDSPLHFGNGTRLTVT.

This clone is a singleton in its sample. The CDR3 here is CASSLFRNNEQFF. The CDR3 coding sequence is TGTGCCAGCAGCTTATTCCGGAACAATGAGCAGTTCTTC. The rearrangement uses TRBV7-3 and TRBJ2-1; D is ambiguous. V dropped 2 bases and J dropped 5 bases, with 7 bases sitting between them. The germline V gene has CDR1 SGHTA and CDR2 FQGTGA. The CDR3 covers 13 residues.

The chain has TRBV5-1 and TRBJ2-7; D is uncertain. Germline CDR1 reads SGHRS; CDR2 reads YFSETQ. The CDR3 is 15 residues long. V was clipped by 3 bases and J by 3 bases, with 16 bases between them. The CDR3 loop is CASSSSSGRNYEQYF. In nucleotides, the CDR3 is TGCGCCAGCAGCTCATCCTCCGGCCGAAACTACGAGCAGTACTTC.

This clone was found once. The CDR3 loop reads CASSEYVKPGVTGELFF. CDR3 bases: TGTGCCAGCAGTGAATATGTTAAGCCCGGAGTTACCGGGGAGCTGTTTTTT. The chain employs TRBV25-1 and TRBJ2-2; D is uncertain. CDR3 length equals 17 residues. The germline V gene encodes CDR1 MGHDK and CDR2 SYGVNS. Trimming pared 0 bases from V and 5 bases from J, leaving 16 bases between. Looking up the rest from reference TRBV25-1 and TRBJ2-2 gives the full variable domain: EADIYQTPRYLVIGTGKKITLECSQTMGHDKMYWYQQDPGMELHLIHYSYGVNSTEKGDLSSESTVSRIRTEHFPLTLESARPSHTSQYLCASSEYVKPGVTGELFFGEGSRLTVL.

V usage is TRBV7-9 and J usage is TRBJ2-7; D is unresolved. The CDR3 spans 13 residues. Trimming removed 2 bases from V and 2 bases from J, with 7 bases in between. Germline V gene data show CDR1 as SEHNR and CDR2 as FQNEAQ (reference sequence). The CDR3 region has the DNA TGTGCCAGCAGCTTAAACGGAGCCTACGAGCAGTACTTC. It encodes CASSLNGAYEQYF.

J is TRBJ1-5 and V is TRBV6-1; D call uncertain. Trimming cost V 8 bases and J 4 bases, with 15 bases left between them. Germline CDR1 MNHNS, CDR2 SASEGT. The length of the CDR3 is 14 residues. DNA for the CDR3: TGTGCCAGCCGGTCGTACAGCCTTAATCAGCCCCAGCATTTT. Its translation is CASRSYSLNQPQHF.